This T cell receptor beta chain appears in the sequencing data of a study of radiotherapy plus CTLA-4 blockade in lung cancer. Study-wide results and limits: Following radiotherapy plus ipilimumab, tumor-derived TCR clones expanded in the blood. Reports state that early shifts in blood T cell clones, with interferon-beta, best predicted response.

Points on this clone: Its target is not known.

Trimming pared 5 bases from V and 2 bases from J, leaving 9 bases between. The germline V gene has CDR1 MNHNY and CDR2 SVGAGI (reference sequence). This CDR3 has 14 amino acids. Profiling relied on immunoSEQ multiplex PCR, and the TCRdb table lists in-frame clones only, not all of them. The table records 50,000 to 70,000 clones, over 65% of them present only once. Chemo-refractory metastatic non-small-cell lung cancer patients were treated with focal radiation plus CTLA-4 blockade with ipilimumab. The clonotype was recovered from a human donor with non-small cell lung cancer who had a partial response to radiotherapy plus ipilimumab. The material sequenced was peripheral blood, taken from a patient treated with radiotherapy plus ipilimumab. The chain joins TRBV6-6 to TRBJ2-2; a weak D match, TRBD1 (6 bases). CDR3 sequence (DNA): TGTGCCAGCAGTAGGGGGTCAAACACCGGGGAGCTGTTTTTT. Translating gives CASSRGSNTGELFF.